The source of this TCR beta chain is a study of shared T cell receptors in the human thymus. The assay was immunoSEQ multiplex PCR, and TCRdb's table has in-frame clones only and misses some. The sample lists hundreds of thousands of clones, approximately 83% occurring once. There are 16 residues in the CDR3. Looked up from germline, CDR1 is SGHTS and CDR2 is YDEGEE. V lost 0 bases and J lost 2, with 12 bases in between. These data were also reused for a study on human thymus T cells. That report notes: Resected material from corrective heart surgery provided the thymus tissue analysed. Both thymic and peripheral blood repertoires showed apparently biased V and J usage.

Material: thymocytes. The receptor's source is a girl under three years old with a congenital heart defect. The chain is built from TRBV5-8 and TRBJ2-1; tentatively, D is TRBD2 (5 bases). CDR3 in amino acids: CASSLDGVVPYNEQFF. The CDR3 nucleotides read TGTGCCAGCAGCTTGGACGGGGTTGTACCCTACAATGAGCAGTTCTTC. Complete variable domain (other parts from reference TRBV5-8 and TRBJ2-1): EAGVTQSPTHLIKTRGQQATLRCSPISGHTSVYWYQQALGLGLQFLLWYDEGEERNRGNFPPRFSGRQFPNYSSELNVNALELEDSALYLCASSLDGVVPYNEQFFGPGTRLTVL.